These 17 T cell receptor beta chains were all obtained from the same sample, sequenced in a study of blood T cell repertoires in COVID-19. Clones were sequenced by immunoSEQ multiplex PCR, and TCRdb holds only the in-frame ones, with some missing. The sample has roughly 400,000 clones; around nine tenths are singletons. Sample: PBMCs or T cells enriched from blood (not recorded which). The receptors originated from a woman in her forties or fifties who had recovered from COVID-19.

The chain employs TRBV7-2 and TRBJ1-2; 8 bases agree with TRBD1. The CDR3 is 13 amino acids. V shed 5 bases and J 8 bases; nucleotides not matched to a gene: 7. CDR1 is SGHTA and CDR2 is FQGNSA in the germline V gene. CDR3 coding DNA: TGTGCCAGCAGCGTAGGACAGGGTGTCGGCTACACCTTC. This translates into CASSVGQGVGYTF.

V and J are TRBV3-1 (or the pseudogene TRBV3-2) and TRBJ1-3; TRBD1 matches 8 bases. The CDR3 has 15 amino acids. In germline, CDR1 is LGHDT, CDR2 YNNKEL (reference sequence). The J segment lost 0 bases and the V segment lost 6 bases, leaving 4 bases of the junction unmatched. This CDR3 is CASSTGTGSGNTIYF. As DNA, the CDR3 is TGTGCCAGCAGTACCGGGACAGGCTCTGGAAACACCATATATTTT.

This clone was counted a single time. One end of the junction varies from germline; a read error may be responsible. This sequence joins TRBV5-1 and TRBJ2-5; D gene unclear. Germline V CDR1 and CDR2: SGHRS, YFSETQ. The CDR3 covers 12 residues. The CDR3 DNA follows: TGCGCCAGCAGCTCCCTAGAAGAAACCCAGTACTTC. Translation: CASSSLEETQYF.

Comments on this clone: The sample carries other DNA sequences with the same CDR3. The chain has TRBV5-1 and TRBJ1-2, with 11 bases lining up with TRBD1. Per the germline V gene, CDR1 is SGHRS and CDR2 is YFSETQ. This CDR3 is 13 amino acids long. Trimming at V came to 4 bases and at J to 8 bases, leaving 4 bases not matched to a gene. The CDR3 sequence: CASSPGQGGGYTF. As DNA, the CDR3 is TGCGCCAGCAGCCCGGGACAGGGGGGAGGCTACACCTTC.

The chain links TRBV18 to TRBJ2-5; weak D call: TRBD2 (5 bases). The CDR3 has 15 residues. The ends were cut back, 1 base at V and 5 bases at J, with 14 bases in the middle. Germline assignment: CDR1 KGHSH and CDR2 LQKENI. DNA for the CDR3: TGTGCCAGCTCACCACTGAAGACTATATGGGAGACCCAGTACTTC. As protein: CASSPLKTIWETQYF. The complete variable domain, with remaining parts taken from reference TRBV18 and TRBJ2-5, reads NAGVMQNPRHLVRRRGQEARLRCSPMKGHSHVYWYRQLPEEGLKFMVYLQKENIIDESGMPKERFSAEFPKEGPSILRIQQVVRGDSAAYFCASSPLKTIWETQYFGPGTRLLVL.

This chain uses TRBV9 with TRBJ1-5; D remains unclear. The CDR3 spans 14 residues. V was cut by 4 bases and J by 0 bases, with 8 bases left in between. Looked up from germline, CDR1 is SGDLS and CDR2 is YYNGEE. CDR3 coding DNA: TGTGCCAGCAGCCCACACGATAGCAATCAGCCCCAGCATTTT. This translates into CASSPHDSNQPQHF.

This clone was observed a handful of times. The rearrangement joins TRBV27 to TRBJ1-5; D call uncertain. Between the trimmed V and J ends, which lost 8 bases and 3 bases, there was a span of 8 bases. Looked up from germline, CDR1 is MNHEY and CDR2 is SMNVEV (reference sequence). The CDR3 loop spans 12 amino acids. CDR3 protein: CASRGANQPQHF. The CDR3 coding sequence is TGTGCCAGCCGTGGAGCCAATCAGCCCCAGCATTTT.

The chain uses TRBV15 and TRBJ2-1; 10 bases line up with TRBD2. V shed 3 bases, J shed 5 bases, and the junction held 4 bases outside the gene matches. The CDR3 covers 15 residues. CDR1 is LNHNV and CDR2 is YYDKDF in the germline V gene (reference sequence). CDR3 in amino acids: CATSRDSGGHNEQFF. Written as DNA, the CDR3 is TGTGCCACCAGCAGGGATAGCGGGGGGCACAATGAGCAGTTCTTC.

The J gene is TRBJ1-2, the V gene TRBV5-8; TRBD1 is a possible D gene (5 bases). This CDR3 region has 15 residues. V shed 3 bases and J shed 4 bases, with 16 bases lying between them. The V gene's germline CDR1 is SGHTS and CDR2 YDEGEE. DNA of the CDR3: TGTGCCAGCAGCTGGGATGGGGGGATGGGCTATGGCTACACCTTC. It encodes CASSWDGGMGYGYTF.

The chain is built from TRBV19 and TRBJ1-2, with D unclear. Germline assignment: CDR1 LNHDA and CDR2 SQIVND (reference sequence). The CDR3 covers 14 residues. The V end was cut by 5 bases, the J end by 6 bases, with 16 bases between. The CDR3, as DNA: TGTGCCAGTAGTCGTGTGTCCAAAACAGATGGCTACACCTTC. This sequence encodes CASSRVSKTDGYTF. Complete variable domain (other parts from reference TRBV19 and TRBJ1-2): DGGITQSPKYLFRKEGQNVTLSCEQNLNHDAMYWYRQDPGQGLRLIYYSQIVNDFQKGDIAEGYSVSREKKESFPLTVTSAQKNPTAFYLCASSRVSKTDGYTFGSGTRLTVV.

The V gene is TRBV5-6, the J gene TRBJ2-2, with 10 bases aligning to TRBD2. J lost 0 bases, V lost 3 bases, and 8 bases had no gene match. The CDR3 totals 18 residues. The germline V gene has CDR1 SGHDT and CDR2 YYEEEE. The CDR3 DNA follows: TGTGCCAGCAGCTCGAGCCTTACTAGCGGGGCGAACACCGGGGAGCTGTTTTTT. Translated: CASSSSLTSGANTGELFF.

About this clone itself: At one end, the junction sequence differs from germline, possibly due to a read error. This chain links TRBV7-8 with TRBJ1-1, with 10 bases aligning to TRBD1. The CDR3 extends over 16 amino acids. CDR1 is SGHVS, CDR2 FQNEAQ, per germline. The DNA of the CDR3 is TGTGCCAGCACCTTAATGGGACAGGGGAAGGGGACTGAAGCTTTCTTT. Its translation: CASTLMGQGKGTEAFF.

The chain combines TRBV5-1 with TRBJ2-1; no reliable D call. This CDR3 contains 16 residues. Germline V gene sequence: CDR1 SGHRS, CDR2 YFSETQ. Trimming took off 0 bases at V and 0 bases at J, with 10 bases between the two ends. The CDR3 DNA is TGCGCCAGCAGCTTGGTATCAGTCAGCTCCTACAATGAGCAGTTCTTC. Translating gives CASSLVSVSSYNEQFF.

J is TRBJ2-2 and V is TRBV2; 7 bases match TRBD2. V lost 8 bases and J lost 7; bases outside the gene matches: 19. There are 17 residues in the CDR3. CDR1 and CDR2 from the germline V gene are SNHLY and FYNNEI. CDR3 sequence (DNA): TGTGCCAGCCTCTCCCCCAGGGAGGGCGTGCACCACGGGGAGCTGTTTTTT. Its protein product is CASLSPREGVHHGELFF.

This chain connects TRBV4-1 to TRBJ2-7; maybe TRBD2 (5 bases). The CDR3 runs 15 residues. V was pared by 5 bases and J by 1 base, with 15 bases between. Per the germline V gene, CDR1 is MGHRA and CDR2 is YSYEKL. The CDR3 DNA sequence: TGCGCCAGCAGCGGCTTTAGCGTTGGGTCCTACGAGCAGTACTTC. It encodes CASSGFSVGSYEQYF.

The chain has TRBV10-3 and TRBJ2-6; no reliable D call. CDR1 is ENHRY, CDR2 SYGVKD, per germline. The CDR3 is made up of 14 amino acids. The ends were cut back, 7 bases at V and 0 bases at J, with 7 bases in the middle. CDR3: CAIMTASGANVLTF. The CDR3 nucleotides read TGTGCCATCATGACTGCCTCTGGGGCCAACGTCCTGACTTTC.

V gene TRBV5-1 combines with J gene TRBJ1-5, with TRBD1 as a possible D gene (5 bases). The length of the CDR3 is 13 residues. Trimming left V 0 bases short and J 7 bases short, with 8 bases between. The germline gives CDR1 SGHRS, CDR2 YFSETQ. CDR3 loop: CASSLDWGQPQHF. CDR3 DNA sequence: TGCGCCAGCAGCTTGGACTGGGGCCAGCCCCAGCATTTT.